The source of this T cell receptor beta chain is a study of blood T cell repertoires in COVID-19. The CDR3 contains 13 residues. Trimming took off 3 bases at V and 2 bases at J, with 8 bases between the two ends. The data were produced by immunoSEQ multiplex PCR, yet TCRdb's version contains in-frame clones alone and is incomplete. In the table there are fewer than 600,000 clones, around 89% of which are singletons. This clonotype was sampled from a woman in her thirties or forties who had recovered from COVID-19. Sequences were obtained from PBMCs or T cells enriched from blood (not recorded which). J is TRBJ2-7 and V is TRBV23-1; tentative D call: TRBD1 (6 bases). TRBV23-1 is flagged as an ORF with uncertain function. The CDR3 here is CASSHWTAYEQYF. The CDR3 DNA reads TGCGCCAGCAGTCACTGGACAGCCTACGAGCAGTACTTC.